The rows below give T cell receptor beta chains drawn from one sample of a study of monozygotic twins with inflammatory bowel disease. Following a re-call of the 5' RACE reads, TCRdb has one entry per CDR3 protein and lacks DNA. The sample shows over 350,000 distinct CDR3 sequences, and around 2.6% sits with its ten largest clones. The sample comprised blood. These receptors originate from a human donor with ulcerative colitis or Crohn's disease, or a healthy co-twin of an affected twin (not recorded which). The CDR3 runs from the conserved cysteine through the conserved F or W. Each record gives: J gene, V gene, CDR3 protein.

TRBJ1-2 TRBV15 CATSSSNYGYTF
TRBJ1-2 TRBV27 CASSLDPRRQGNYGYTF
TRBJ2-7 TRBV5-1 CASRSGPMAEQYF
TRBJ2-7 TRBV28 CASSYKGLDGEQYF
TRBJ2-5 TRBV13 CASSLGDRQETQYF
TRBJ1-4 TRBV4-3 CASRPRTGNEKLFF
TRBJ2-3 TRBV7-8 CASSLEEISSAQYF
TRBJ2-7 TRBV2 CASSEQVSYEQYF
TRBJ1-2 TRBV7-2 CASSPVQLFYGYTF
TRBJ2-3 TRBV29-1 CSAAGRRGADFTDTQYF
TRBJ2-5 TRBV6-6 CASSYSGAKETQYF
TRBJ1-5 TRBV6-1 CASSTQGDQPQHF
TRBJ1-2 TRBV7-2 CASSLVRPDRRYGYTF
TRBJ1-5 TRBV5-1 CASSLQATGNQPQHF
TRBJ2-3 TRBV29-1 CSVIPGPIINTQYF